The 17 T cell receptor beta chains given below trace back to one sample, sequenced in a study of blood T cell repertoires in COVID-19. Measured with immunoSEQ multiplex PCR; TCRdb has only the in-frame clones, and not every one. The data contain over 400,000 clones, more than 80% of them singletons. The sample comprised peripheral blood. Source of these receptors: a woman aged 25 to 45 with active or convalescent COVID-19.

V gene TRBV7-8 combines with J gene TRBJ2-3, with a tentative D call TRBD2 (5 bases). Between the trimmed V and J ends, which lost 4 bases and 0 bases, there was a span of 20 bases. There are 18 residues in the CDR3. Germline values: CDR1 SGHVS, CDR2 FQNEAQ. Written as DNA, the CDR3 is TGTGCCAGCAGCTCGAGGGCCACTGTCAGGACTAGCACAGATACGCAGTATTTT. This gives the protein CASSSRATVRTSTDTQYF.

The V and J genes are TRBV7-8 and TRBJ2-1; 7 bases are shared with TRBD2. The CDR3 length is 12 residues. J lost 15 bases, V lost 4 bases, and 9 bases had no gene match. From germline, CDR1 is SGHVS and CDR2 FQNEAQ. CDR3 sequence: CASSSVTGGGFF. The CDR3 DNA reads as TGTGCCAGCAGCTCGGTGACTGGCGGGGGGTTCTTC.

This clone was detected only a few times. The J gene is TRBJ2-3, the V gene TRBV12-3 or TRBV12-4, with 9 bases aligning to TRBD1. The CDR3 is 13 residues long. Germline trimming cut 6 bases from V and 4 bases from J; bases unmatched to any gene: 2. The DNA of the CDR3 is TGTGCCAGCAGACAGGGGGCACCAGATACGCAGTATTTT. Amino acid sequence: CASRQGAPDTQYF.

The chain couples TRBV11-2 to TRBJ2-7, with D possibly being TRBD1 (6 bases). The germline V gene encodes CDR1 SGHAT and CDR2 FQNNGV. V lost 2 bases to trimming and J lost 1 base, with 12 bases between them. The CDR3 is 15 residues long. The DNA for the CDR3 is TGTGCCAGCAGCTTATCGACAGGCCTATCCTACGAGCAGTACTTC. It codes for CASSLSTGLSYEQYF.

The chain combines TRBV5-8 with TRBJ1-1; D may be TRBD1 (5 bases). V lost 3 bases and J 3 bases, leaving 9 bases between the germline ends. The CDR3 loop spans 13 amino acids. From germline, CDR1 is SGHTS and CDR2 YDEGEE. The CDR3 DNA is TGTGCCAGCAGCTCGACAGCGTACACTGAAGCTTTCTTT. Its protein product is CASSSTAYTEAFF.

A note on this clone: Distinct nucleotide sequences in the sample also encode this CDR3. The chain carries TRBV6-5 and TRBJ1-1, with unresolved D. V was trimmed by 4 bases and J by 2 bases, leaving 8 bases between them. CDR3 size: 13 residues. CDR1 and CDR2 (germline): MNHEY, SVGAGI. The CDR3 sequence is CASSSRGNTEAFF. In DNA form, the CDR3 reads TGTGCCAGCAGTTCCAGAGGAAACACTGAAGCTTTCTTT.

The chain has TRBV2 and TRBJ2-1; 8 bases are a match to TRBD2. There are 12 residues in the CDR3. V lost 6 bases and J lost 9; bases outside the gene matches: 4. Per the germline V gene, CDR1 is SNHLY and CDR2 is FYNNEI. CDR3 nucleotide sequence: TGTGCCAGCAGGGAGACTAGCGCTGAGCAGTTCTTC. This codes for CASRETSAEQFF.

The chain recombines TRBV5-4 with TRBJ2-5; 9 bases align to TRBD1. The CDR3 length is 17 residues. With V trimmed by 2 bases and J by 0 bases, 8 bases remained unmatched. The germline V gene encodes CDR1 SGHNT and CDR2 YYREEE (reference sequence). The CDR3 reads CASSFNNRGRYQETQYF. The CDR3 coding sequence is TGTGCCAGCAGCTTTAACAACAGGGGGCGGTACCAAGAGACCCAGTACTTC.

The chain is built from TRBV7-2 and TRBJ2-2; TRBD1 is a possible D gene (6 bases). CDR1 is SGHTA, CDR2 FQGNSA, per germline. Trimming shortened V by 5 bases and J by 8 bases, and 18 bases separated the two germline ends. CDR3 size: 15 residues. In nucleotides, the CDR3 is TGTGCCAGCAGCCGTCATACAGGGTTTGGAGGGGAGCTGTTTTTT. It translates to CASSRHTGFGGELFF. Looking up the rest from reference TRBV7-2 and TRBJ2-2 gives the full variable domain: GAGVSQSPSNKVTEKGKDVELRCDPISGHTALYWYRQSLGQGLEFLIYFQGNSAPDKSGLPSDRFSAERTGGSVSTLTIQRTQQEDSAVYLCASSRHTGFGGELFFGEGSRLTVL.

The chain employs TRBV11-2 and TRBJ2-3; D call uncertain. This CDR3 region has 12 residues. Per the germline V gene, CDR1 is SGHAT and CDR2 is FQNNGV. Trimming pared 5 bases from V and 7 bases from J, leaving 10 bases between. This chain's CDR3 is CASSDVTNTQYF. CDR3 nucleotide sequence: TGTGCCAGCAGCGACGTAACTAATACGCAGTATTTT.

This chain uses TRBV7-9 with TRBJ2-1; D is possibly TRBD2 (5 bases). Germline V gene data show CDR1 as SEHNR and CDR2 as FQNEAQ (reference sequence). This CDR3 has 16 residues. V was shortened by 1 base and J by 3 bases, with 13 bases between the two germline ends. The DNA for the CDR3 is TGTGCCAGCAGCTTAGGCGAGGGTGCATACTACAATGAGCAGTTCTTC. Protein product: CASSLGEGAYYNEQFF.

The J gene is TRBJ1-4, the V gene TRBV18; D is perhaps TRBD1 (5 bases). The germline gives CDR1 KGHSH, CDR2 LQKENI. The germline V and J ends were trimmed by 6 bases and 0 bases, with 14 bases remaining between them. The CDR3 totals 16 residues. For the CDR3, the DNA is TGTGCCAGCTCCGCCACACAGGTTGCAACTAATGAAAAACTGTTTTTT. Protein: CASSATQVATNEKLFF.

The V and J genes are TRBV27 and TRBJ2-3, with 8 bases lining up with TRBD2. After removal of 4 bases from V and 5 bases from J, the junction contained 17 bases not matched to a gene. Per the germline V gene, CDR1 is MNHEY and CDR2 is SMNVEV (reference sequence). The CDR3 extends over 18 amino acids. The CDR3, as DNA: TGTGCCAGCAGTTCCCCCAAGGAAGGTAGCGGGGAAATAGATACGCAGTATTTT. Translation gives CASSSPKEGSGEIDTQYF.

In this sample, this clone turned up a few times. This chain uses TRBV18 with TRBJ2-7; D is ambiguous. Germline V CDR1 and CDR2: KGHSH, LQKENI. There are 15 residues in the CDR3. Trimming removed 3 bases at V and 1 base at J, with 13 bases between. CDR3 protein: CASSPLGGGSYEQYF. The CDR3 coding sequence is TGTGCCAGCTCACCTTTGGGTGGCGGTTCCTACGAGCAGTACTTC.

The rearrangement uses TRBV5-5 and TRBJ1-1; the match to TRBD1 covers 7 bases. The V segment lost 3 bases and the J segment 1 base; nucleotides outside the gene matches: 6. The CDR3 loop spans 15 amino acids. In germline, CDR1 is SGHKS, CDR2 YYEKEE (reference sequence). CDR3 sequence reads: CASSWDSLKNTEAFF. CDR3 DNA: TGTGCCAGCAGCTGGGACAGCCTGAAGAACACTGAAGCTTTCTTT.

This rearrangement joins TRBV4-1 to TRBJ1-3, with 8 bases identical to TRBD1. Trimming cost V 1 base and J 3 bases; bases outside gene matches: 11. CDR3 size: 18 residues. Germline V gives CDR1 MGHRA, CDR2 YSYEKL. DNA for the CDR3: TGCGCCAGCAGCCAAGGAACTGGCAGGGGGCTTCGTGGAAACACCATATATTTT. As protein: CASSQGTGRGLRGNTIYF.

This chain uses TRBV18 with TRBJ1-2; tentative D call: TRBD1 (6 bases). CDR1 and CDR2 (germline): KGHSH, LQKENI. This CDR3 has 17 amino acids. With 2 bases removed from V and 0 bases from J, the gap between germline ends came to 16 bases. The CDR3 DNA reads TGTGCCAGCTCACCAGGACCTGCAGGGGCGGCTAACTATGGCTACACCTTC. Encoded protein: CASSPGPAGAANYGYTF.